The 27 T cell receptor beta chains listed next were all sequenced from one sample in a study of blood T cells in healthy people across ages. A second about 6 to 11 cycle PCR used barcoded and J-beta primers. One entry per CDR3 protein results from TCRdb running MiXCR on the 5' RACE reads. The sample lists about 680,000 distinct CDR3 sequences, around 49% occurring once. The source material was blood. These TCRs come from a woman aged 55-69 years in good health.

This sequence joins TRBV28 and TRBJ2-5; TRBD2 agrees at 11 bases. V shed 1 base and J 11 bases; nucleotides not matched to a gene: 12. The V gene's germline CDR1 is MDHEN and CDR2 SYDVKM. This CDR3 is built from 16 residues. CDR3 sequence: CASSLSASGRIHEQYF. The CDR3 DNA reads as TGTGCCAGCAGTTTATCGGCTAGCGGGAGGATCCATGAGCAGTACTTC.

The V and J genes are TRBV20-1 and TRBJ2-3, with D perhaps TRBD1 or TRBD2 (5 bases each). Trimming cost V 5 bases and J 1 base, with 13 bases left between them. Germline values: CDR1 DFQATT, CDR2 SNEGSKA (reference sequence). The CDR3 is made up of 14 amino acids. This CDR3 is CSAGGVIRTDTQYF. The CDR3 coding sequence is TGCAGTGCTGGGGGTGTTATCCGCACAGATACGCAGTATTTT.

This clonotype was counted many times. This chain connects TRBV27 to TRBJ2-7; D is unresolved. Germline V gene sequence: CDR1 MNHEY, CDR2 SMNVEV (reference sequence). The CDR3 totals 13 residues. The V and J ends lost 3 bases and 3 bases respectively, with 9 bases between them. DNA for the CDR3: TGTGCCAGCAGTTTGCAGTCCGGCTACGAGCAGTACTTC. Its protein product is CASSLQSGYEQYF.

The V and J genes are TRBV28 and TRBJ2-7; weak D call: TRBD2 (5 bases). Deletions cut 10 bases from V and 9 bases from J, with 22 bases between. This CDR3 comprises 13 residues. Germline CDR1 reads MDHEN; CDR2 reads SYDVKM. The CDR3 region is CATEGTVLRRQYF. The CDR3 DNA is TGTGCCACTGAGGGAACAGTCCTCCGACGGCAGTACTTC.

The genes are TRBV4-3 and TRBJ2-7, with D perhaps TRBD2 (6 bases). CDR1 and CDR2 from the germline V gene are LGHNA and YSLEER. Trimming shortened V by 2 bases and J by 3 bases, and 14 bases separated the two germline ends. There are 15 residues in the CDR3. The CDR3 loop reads CASSQQLAMSYEQYF. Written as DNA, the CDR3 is TGCGCCAGCAGCCAACAGCTAGCGATGAGCTACGAGCAGTACTTC.

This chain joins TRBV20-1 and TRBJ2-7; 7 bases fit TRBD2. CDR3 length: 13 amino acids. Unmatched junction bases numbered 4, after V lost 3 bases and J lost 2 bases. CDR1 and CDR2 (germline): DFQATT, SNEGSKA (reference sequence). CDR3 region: CSARHAGAYEQYF. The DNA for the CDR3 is TGCAGTGCTAGGCATGCGGGAGCCTACGAGCAGTACTTC.

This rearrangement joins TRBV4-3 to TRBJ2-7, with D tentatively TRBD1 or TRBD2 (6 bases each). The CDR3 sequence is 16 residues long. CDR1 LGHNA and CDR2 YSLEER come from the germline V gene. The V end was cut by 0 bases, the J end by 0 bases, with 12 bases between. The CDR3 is CASSQDTGGSSYEQYF. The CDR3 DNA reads TGCGCCAGCAGCCAAGATACCGGGGGCAGCTCCTACGAGCAGTACTTC.

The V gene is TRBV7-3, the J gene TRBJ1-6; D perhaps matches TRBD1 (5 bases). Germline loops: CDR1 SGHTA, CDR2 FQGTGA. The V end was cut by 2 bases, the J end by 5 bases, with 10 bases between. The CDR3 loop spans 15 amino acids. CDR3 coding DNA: TGTGCCAGCAGCTTAGCTGGGACGAATAATTCACCCCTCCACTTT. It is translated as CASSLAGTNNSPLHF.

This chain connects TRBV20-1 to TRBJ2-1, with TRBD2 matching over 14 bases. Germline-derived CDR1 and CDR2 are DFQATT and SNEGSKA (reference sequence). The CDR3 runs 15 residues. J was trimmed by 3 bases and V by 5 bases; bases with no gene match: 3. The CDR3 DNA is TGCAGTGCTTTGGGACTAGCGGGAGACTACAATGAGCAGTTCTTC. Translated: CSALGLAGDYNEQFF.

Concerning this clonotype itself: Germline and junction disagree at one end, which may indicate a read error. CDR3 nucleotides: TGCGTCAGCAGCTTGGTGGGTCAGGGTTCTGAAGCTTTCTTT. Translating gives CVSSLVGQGSEAFF. The rearrangement uses TRBV5-1 and TRBJ1-1; TRBD1 is a possible D gene (5 bases). CDR1 is SGHRS and CDR2 is YFSETQ in the germline V gene. The CDR3 totals 14 residues.

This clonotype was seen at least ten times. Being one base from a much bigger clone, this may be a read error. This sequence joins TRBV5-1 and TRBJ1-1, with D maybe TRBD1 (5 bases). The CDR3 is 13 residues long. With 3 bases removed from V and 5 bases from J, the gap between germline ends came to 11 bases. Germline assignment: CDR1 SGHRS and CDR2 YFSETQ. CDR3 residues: CASSWGFQTEAFF. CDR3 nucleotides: TGCGCCAGCAGCTGGGGCTTCCAGACTGAAGCTTTCTTT.

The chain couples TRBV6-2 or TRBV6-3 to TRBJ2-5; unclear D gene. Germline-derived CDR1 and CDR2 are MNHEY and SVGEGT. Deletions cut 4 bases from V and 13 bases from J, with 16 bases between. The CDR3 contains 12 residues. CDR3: CASSFWTSPGYF. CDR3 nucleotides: TGTGCCAGCAGTTTTTGGACCTCACCCGGGTACTTC.

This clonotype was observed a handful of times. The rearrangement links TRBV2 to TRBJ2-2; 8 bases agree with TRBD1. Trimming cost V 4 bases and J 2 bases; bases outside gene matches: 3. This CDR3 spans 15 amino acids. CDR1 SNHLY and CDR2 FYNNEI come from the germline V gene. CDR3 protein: CASSGQGRNTGELFF. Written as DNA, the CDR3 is TGTGCCAGCAGTGGACAGGGGCGAAACACCGGGGAGCTGTTTTTT.

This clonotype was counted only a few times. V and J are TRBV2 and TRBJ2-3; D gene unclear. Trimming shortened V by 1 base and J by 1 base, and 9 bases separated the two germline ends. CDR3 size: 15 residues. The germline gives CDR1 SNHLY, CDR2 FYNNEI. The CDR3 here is CASSEGGLGTDTQYF. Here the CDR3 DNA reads TGTGCCAGCAGTGAAGGCGGCCTAGGCACAGATACGCAGTATTTT.

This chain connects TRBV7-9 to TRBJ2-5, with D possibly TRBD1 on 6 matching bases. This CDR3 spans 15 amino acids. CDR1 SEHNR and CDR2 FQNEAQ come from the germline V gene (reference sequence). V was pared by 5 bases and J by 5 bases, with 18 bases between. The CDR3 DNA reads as TGTGCCAGCAGCCCAGGGGACGTCGCGTCGGAGACCCAGTACTTC. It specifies CASSPGDVASETQYF.

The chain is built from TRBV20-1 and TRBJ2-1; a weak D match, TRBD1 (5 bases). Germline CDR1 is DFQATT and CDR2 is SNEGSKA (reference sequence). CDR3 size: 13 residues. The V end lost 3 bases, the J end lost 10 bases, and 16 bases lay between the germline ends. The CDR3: CSASGHQGEEQFF. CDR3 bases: TGCAGTGCTAGTGGTCACCAGGGCGAAGAGCAGTTCTTC.

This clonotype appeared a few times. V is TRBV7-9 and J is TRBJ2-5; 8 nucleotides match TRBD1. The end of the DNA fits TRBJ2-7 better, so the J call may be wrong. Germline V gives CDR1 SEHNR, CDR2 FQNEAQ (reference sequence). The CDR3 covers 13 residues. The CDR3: CASSLGQGIEQYF. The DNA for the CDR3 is TGTGCCAGCAGCCTCGGACAGGGAATCGAGCAGTACTTC.

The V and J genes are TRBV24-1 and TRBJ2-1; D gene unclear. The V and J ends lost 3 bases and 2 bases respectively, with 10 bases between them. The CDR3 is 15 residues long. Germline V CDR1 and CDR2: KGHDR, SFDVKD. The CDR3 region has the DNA TGTGCCACCAGTGATGTACTCAGCACCTACAATGAGCAGTTCTTC. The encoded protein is CATSDVLSTYNEQFF.

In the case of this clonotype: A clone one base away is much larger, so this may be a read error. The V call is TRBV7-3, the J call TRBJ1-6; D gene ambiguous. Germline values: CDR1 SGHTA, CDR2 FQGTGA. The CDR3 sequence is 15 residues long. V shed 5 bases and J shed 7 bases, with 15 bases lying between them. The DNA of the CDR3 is TGTGCCAGCAGCCCTAATGGCAGCAGAAATTCACCCCTCCACTTT. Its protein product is CASSPNGSRNSPLHF.

The CDR3 loop is CASPRADPSTDTQYF. Here the CDR3 DNA reads TGTGCCAGCCCTAGGGCAGATCCTTCCACAGATACGCAGTACTTC. This rearrangement joins TRBV14 to TRBJ2-4; D not resolved. Germline-derived CDR1 and CDR2 are SGHDN and FVKESK. The CDR3 length is 15 residues. Trimming cost V 8 bases and J 13 bases, with 27 bases left between them. The whole variable domain, filled in from reference TRBV14 and TRBJ2-4, reads EAGVTQFPSHSVIEKGQTVTLRCDPISGHDNLYWYRRVMGKEIKFLLHFVKESKQDESGMPNNRFLAERTGGTYSTLKVQPAELEDSGVYFCASPRADPSTDTQYFGAGTRLSVL.

The CDR3 reads CASSPFSVETQYF. CDR3 DNA sequence: TGCGCCAGCAGCCCCTTCTCAGTTGAGACCCAGTACTTC. The rearrangement uses TRBV5-1 and TRBJ2-5; D gene unclear. Germline V CDR1 and CDR2: SGHRS, YFSETQ. Between the trimmed V and J ends, which lost 4 bases and 5 bases, there was a span of 12 bases. CDR3 length equals 13 residues.

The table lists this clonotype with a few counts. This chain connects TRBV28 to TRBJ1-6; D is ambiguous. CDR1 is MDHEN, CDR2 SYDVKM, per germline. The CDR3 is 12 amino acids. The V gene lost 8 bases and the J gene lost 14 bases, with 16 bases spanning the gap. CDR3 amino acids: CASARPSPSLHF. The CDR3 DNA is TGTGCCAGCGCTCGACCTTCTCCGTCCCTCCACTTT.

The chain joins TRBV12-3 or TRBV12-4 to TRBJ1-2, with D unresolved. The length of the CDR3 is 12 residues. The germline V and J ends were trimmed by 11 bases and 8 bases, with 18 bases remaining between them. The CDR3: CAEFVGGVGYTF. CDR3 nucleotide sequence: TGTGCCGAATTCGTTGGAGGAGTCGGCTACACCTTC.

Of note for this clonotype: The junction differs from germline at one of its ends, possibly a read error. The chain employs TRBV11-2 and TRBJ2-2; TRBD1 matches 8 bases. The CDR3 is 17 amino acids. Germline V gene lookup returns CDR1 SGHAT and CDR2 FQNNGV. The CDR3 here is CTSSRKTGDANTGELFF. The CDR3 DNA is TGTACCAGCAGCCGAAAGACAGGGGACGCGAACACCGGGGAGCTGTTTTTT.

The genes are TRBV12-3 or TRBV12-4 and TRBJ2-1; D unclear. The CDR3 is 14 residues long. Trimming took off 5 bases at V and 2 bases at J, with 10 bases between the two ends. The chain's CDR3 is CASSISVTYNEQFF. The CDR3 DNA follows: TGTGCCAGCAGTATTAGTGTGACCTACAATGAGCAGTTCTTC.

The CDR3 loop is CASSLKEGLARDTQYF. DNA for the CDR3: TGTGCCAGCAGCTTGAAAGAGGGACTAGCCAGAGATACGCAGTATTTT. V gene TRBV7-9 combines with J gene TRBJ2-3; 9 bases are shared with TRBD2. The J segment lost 5 bases and the V segment lost 3 bases, leaving 9 bases of the junction unmatched. Germline values: CDR1 SEHNR, CDR2 FQNEAQ (reference sequence). This CDR3 region has 16 residues. Combining the CDR3 with reference TRBV7-9 and TRBJ2-3 gives the whole variable domain DTGVSQNPRHKITKRGQNVTFRCDPISEHNRLYWYRQTLGQGPEFLTYFQNEAQLEKSRLLSDRFSAERPKGSFSTLEIQRTEQGDSAMYLCASSLKEGLARDTQYFGPGTRLTVL.

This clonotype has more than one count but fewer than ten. The CDR3 is CSVEGASGNTGELFF. DNA of the CDR3: TGCAGCGTTGAAGGGGCTAGCGGTAACACCGGGGAGCTGTTTTTT. J is TRBJ2-2 and V is TRBV29-1; TRBD2 matches 7 bases. The CDR3 length is 15 residues. Trimming took 1 base from V and 2 from J; bases not matched to a gene: 4. Germline loops: CDR1 SQVTM, CDR2 ANQGSEA.